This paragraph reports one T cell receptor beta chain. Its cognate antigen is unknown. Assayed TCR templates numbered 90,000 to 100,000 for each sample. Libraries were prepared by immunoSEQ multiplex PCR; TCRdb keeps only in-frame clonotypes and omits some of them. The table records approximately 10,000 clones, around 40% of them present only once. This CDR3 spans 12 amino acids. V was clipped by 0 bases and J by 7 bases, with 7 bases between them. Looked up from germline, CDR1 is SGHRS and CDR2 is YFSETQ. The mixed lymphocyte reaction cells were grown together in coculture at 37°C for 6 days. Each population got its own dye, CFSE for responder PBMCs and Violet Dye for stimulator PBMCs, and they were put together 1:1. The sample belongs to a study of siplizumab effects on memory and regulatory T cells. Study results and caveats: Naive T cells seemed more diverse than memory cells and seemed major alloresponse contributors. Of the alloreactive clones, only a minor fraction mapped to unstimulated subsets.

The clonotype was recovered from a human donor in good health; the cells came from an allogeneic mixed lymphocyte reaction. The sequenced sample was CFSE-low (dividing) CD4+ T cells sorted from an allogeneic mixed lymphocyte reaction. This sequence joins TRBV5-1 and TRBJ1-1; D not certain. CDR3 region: CASSLGGDEAFF. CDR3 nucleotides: TGCGCCAGCAGCTTGGGCGGAGATGAAGCTTTCTTT.